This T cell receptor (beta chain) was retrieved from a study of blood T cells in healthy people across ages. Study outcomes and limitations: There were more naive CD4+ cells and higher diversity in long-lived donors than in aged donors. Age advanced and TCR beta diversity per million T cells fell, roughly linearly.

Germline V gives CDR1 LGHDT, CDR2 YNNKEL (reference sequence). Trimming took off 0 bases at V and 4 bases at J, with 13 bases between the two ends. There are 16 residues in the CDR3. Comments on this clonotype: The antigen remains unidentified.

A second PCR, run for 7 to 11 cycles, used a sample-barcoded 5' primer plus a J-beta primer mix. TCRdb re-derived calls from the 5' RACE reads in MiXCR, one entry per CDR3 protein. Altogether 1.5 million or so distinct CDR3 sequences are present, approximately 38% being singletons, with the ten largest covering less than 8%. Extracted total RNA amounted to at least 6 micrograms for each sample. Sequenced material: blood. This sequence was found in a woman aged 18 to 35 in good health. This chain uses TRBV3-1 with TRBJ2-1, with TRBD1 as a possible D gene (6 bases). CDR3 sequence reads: CASSQDMGALYNEQFF. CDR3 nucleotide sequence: TGTGCCAGCAGCCAAGATATGGGGGCACTGTACAATGAGCAGTTCTTC.